This is a list of T cell receptor beta chains from one sample in a study of tumor-infiltrating lymphocytes in primary liver carcinoma. From the multiplex PCR reads, TCRdb called clonotypes with MiXCR, one entry per CDR3 protein. The repertoire holds 330,000 or so distinct CDR3 sequences, with about 65% as singletons. The sequenced material came from peripheral blood. These receptors originate from a man in his forties with primary liver carcinoma and hepatitis B virus infection. The CDR3 runs from the conserved cysteine through the conserved F or W. Fields, in order: D gene, J gene, clone size, V gene, CDR3 protein, CDR3 DNA. D genes are given only for firm matches. Only some rows state a clone size, as once, few, many or a class for expanded clones.

>TRBD2|TRBJ2-3|NA|TRBV5-5
CASSLARTSGDTDTQYF
TGTGCCAGCAGCTTGGCCAGGACTAGCGGGGACACAGATACGCAGTATTTT
>TRBD1|TRBJ1-3|NA|TRBV12-3/TRBV12-4
CASRSTGDGNTIYF
TGTGCCAGCAGATCGACAGGGGACGGAAACACCATATATTTT
>NA|TRBJ2-1|NA|TRBV7-9
CASSPQLGDFQFF
TGTGCCAGCAGCCCACAGTTGGGCGACTTCCAGTTCTTC
>NA|TRBJ2-1|once|TRBV19
CASSMEGHRARFF
TGTGCCAGTAGTATGGAGGGACACAGGGCGAGGTTCTTC
>TRBD2|TRBJ2-2|NA|TRBV11-2
CASSLVAGDPGEPFF
TGTGCCAGCAGCTTAGTCGCGGGAGATCCCGGGGAGCCGTTTTTT
>NA|TRBJ2-2|NA|TRBV11-2
CAGNLGTVGTGELFF
TGTGCCGGCAACTTAGGGACTGTGGGCACCGGGGAACTGTTTTTT
>NA|TRBJ1-5|few|TRBV5-5
CASSLSHSRNQPQHF
TGTGCCAGCAGCTTATCGCACAGCCGAAATCAGCCCCAGCATTTT
>NA|TRBJ1-2|few|TRBV10-3
CAINAERRLDTNYGYTF
TGTGCCATCAATGCAGAACGCCGTCTGGACACTAACTATGGCTACACCTTC
>TRBD2|TRBJ2-1|few|TRBV4-3
CASSQDRGLAGAPYNEQFF
TGCGCCAGCAGCCAAGATCGGGGACTAGCGGGAGCCCCCTACAATGAGCAGTTCTTC
>NA|TRBJ2-7|many|TRBV7-8
CASSFSNSPYEQYF
TGTGCCAGCAGCTTTTCCAACAGCCCCTACGAGCAGTACTTC
>NA|TRBJ2-2|NA|TRBV5-6
CASSLGDRSGELFF
TGTGCCAGCAGCTTAGGGGATAGGTCCGGGGAGCTGTTTTTT
>TRBD1|TRBJ1-4|few|TRBV10-3
CAISMDRGTSEKLFF
TGTGCCATCAGTATGGACAGGGGGACATCTGAAAAACTGTTTTTT
>NA|TRBJ2-3|NA|TRBV6-6
CANSYQTGGGTDTQYF
TGTGCCAACAGTTACCAAACGGGGGGCGGGACAGATACGCAGTATTTT
>TRBD1|TRBJ1-4|NA|TRBV5-1
CASSSGQGNEKMFF
TGCGCCAGCAGCTCAGGACAGGGTAATGAAAAAATGTTTTTT
>TRBD1|TRBJ2-7|many|TRBV6-6
CASSYLRQGITYEQYF
TGTGCCAGCAGTTACCTAAGACAGGGTATCACCTACGAGCAGTACTTC
>TRBD1|TRBJ2-7|NA|TRBV28
CASSLVGQGTNEQYF
TGTGCCAGCAGTTTAGTAGGACAGGGCACCAACGAGCAGTACTTC
>NA|TRBJ1-5|NA|TRBV5-1
CASSLGGADGQPQHF
TGCGCCAGCAGTCTGGGGGGGGCCGATGGTCAGCCCCAGCATTTT
>NA|TRBJ2-3|NA|TRBV11-2
CASTLGGSGTDMQYF
TGTGCCAGCACCTTGGGCGGGAGTGGGACAGATATGCAGTATTTT
>NA|TRBJ2-7|many|TRBV4-3
CASSQERGPAYEQYF
TGCGCCAGCAGCCAAGAGCGGGGACCTGCCTACGAGCAGTACTTC
>TRBD1|TRBJ1-2|many|TRBV12-3/TRBV12-4
CASRPTGVPLGYTF
TGTGCCAGCAGACCCACAGGGGTCCCGTTGGGCTACACCTTC
>NA|TRBJ2-5|NA|TRBV7-2
CASSFSHVGTETQYF
TGTGCCAGCAGCTTTTCCCACGTGGGGACAGAGACCCAGTACTTC
>NA|TRBJ1-1|NA|TRBV11-3
CASSRRQVEAFF
TGTGCCAGCAGCCGACGACAGGTTGAAGCTTTCTTT
>NA|TRBJ2-1|few|TRBV5-1
CASSLEGLESYNEQFF
TGCGCCAGCAGCTTGGAGGGACTCGAATCCTACAATGAGCAGTTCTTC
>TRBD1|TRBJ1-3|NA|TRBV6-5
CAIRLTGGNTIYF
TGTGCCATCAGGTTGACAGGGGGAAACACCATATATTTT
>TRBD2|TRBJ2-1|NA|TRBV6-2/TRBV6-3
CAISYGTSGYNEQFF
TGTGCCATTAGTTACGGGACTAGCGGGTACAATGAGCAGTTCTTC
>NA|TRBJ2-6|NA|TRBV20-1
CSVYSQSGANVLTF
TGCAGTGTATACAGCCAGTCTGGGGCCAACGTCCTGACTTTC
>NA|TRBJ2-3|NA|TRBV10-3
CGISGHGDTQYF
TGTGGCATCAGTGGTCATGGCGATACGCAGTATTTT
>TRBD2|TRBJ2-2|NA|TRBV5-5
CASSFVAGVNTGELFF
TGTGCCAGCAGCTTCGTAGCGGGAGTAAACACCGGGGAGCTGTTTTTT
>NA|TRBJ1-5|NA|TRBV6-1
CASSEMSVSNHPQHF
TGTGCCAGCAGTGAAATGTCCGTTAGCAATCATCCCCAGCATTTT
>NA|TRBJ2-5|NA|TRBV5-4
CASILARDQETQYF
TGTGCCAGCATCTTGGCCAGGGACCAAGAGACCCAGTACTTC
>NA|TRBJ2-5|NA|TRBV11-2
CASNQRGLETKYF
TGTGCCAGCAACCAGAGGGGGTTAGAGACCAAGTACTTC
>TRBD1|TRBJ1-5|NA|TRBV18
CASSPLQGAGNQPQHF
TGTGCCAGCTCGCCACTACAGGGGGCGGGAAATCAGCCCCAGCATTTT
>TRBD1|TRBJ2-6|many|TRBV6-6
CASSYLGQRSGANVLTF
TGTGCCAGCAGTTACCTGGGACAGCGCTCTGGGGCCAACGTCCTGACTTTC
>NA|TRBJ2-1|many|TRBV5-6
CASSFTRVGEQFF
TGTGCCAGCAGCTTCACTAGGGTGGGCGAGCAGTTCTTC
>NA|TRBJ1-6|NA|TRBV11-2
CASSSTGLRSSPPHF
TGTGCCAGCAGCTCCACGGGACTCCGTTCTTCACCCCCCCACTTT
>TRBD2|TRBJ2-1|NA|TRBV10-3
CAISESAGTSVYNEQFF
TGTGCCATCAGTGAGTCGGCCGGGACTAGTGTCTACAATGAGCAGTTCTTC
>TRBD2|TRBJ2-3|few|TRBV6-6
CASSYTGGRTDTQYF
TGTGCCAGCAGTTACACGGGAGGGAGGACAGATACGCAGTATTTT
>TRBD2|TRBJ2-1|many|TRBV6-1
CASSINSGRRNEQFF
TGTGCCAGCAGTATTAATAGCGGGAGGAGGAATGAGCAGTTCTTC
>TRBD1|TRBJ1-2|many|TRBV6-5
CASSYSRGQDYGYTF
TGTGCCAGCAGTTACTCGCGGGGACAGGATTATGGCTACACCTTC
>NA|TRBJ2-3|NA|TRBV6-1
CASSEPGGRDTQYF
TGTGCCAGCAGTGAACCCGGCGGGCGGGATACGCAGTATTTT
>NA|TRBJ1-1|NA|TRBV4-2
CASSQDRGNTEALF
TGTGCCAGCAGCCAAGATCGCGGGAACACTGAAGCTCTCTTT
>NA|TRBJ2-5|NA|TRBV11-2
CASSLGLTGGYGETQYF
TGTGCCAGCAGCTTAGGATTAACGGGTGGGTACGGAGAGACCCAGTACTTC
>TRBD1|TRBJ2-7|once|TRBV14
CASSQNLGQGMGEQYF
TGTGCCAGCAGCCAAAATCTTGGACAGGGGATGGGCGAGCAGTACTTC
>NA|TRBJ2-3|NA|TRBV11-3
CASSRRLPGAQTDTQYF
TGTGCCAGCAGTCGACGACTACCGGGAGCCCAGACAGATACGCAGTATTTT
>TRBD2|TRBJ2-5|few|TRBV7-9
CASSHPSGPQETQYF
TGTGCCAGCAGTCATCCTAGCGGTCCCCAAGAGACCCAGTACTTC
>NA|TRBJ2-7|few|TRBV28
CASSMIIGEQYF
TGTGCCAGCAGTATGATTATCGGCGAGCAGTACTTC